This T cell receptor beta chain emerged from a study of blood T cell repertoires in COVID-19. Study at large: PBMCs, B-cell-depleted T cells, or T cells were the source of the cDNA or gDNA that made up the material.

Between the trimmed V and J ends, which lost 2 bases and 6 bases, there was a span of 10 bases. The germline V gene has CDR1 SQVTM and CDR2 ANQGSEA. The CDR3 length is 12 residues. Donors in Cohort 3 counted as recovered after two negative PCRs, clearance, or symptom resolution. In the original analysis: Reference gene primer amplification gave estimated nucleated cell counts. Clones were read by immunoSEQ multiplex PCR, and TCRdb kept only the in-frame ones, dropping some. V and J calls and clone size are given by that table; D and trimming were obtained from the DNA. This sample yields about 270,000 clones, of which less than 90% are seen a single time; about 3% belongs to the top ten.

The TCR comes from a woman between 45 and 65 years old who had recovered from COVID-19. The rearrangement links TRBV29-1 to TRBJ1-1; D gene ambiguous. The sample comprised PBMCs or T cells enriched from blood (not recorded which). The CDR3 bases are TGCAGCGTTGAAATGGGCAGACCTGAAGCTTTCTTT. Translating it yields CSVEMGRPEAFF.